This paragraph covers one T cell receptor (beta chain) sequence. The V end was cut by 8 bases, the J end by 0 bases, with 14 bases between. CDR3 length: 15 residues. CDR1 is WSHSY and CDR2 is SAAADI in the germline V gene. This entry is derived from a study of control samples from healthy donors and cancer patients. TCRdb's copy holds only in-frame clones and misses some; the assay was immunoSEQ multiplex PCR. The sample yields over 25,000 clones, 80% to 90% seen once. Sequences were obtained from PBMCs. This receptor was taken from a woman between 40 and 50 years old with lung cancer. The chain has TRBV10-2 and TRBJ2-1, with D possibly matching TRBD2 (6 bases). The CDR3 is CASLLRGSSYNEQFF. CDR3 sequence (DNA): TGCGCCAGCCTCTTACGGGGGTCCTCCTACAATGAGCAGTTCTTC.